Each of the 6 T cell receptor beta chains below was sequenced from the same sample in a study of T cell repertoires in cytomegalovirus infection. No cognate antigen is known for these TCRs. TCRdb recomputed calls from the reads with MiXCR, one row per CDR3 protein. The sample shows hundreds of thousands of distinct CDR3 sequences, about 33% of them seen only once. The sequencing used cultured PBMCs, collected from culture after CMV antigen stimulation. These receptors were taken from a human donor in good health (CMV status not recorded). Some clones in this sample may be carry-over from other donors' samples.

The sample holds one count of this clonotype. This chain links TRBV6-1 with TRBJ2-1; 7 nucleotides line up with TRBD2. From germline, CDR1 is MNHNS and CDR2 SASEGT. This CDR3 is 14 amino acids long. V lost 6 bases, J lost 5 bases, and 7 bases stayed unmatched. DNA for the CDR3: TGTGCCAGCAGAACCCGGGAGGAACACAATGAGCAGTTCTTC. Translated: CASRTREEHNEQFF.

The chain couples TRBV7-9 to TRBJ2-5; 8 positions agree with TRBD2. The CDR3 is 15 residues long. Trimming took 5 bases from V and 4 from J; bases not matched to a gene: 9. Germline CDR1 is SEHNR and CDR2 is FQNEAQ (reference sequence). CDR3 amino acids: CASSPPISGIETQYF. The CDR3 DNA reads TGTGCCAGCAGCCCACCCATTAGCGGGATAGAGACCCAGTACTTC.

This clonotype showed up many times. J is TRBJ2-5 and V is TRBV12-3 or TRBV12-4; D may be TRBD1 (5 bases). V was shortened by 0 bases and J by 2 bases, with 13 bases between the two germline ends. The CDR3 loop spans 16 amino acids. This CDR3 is CASSLAGQNKQETQYF. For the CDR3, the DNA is TGTGCCAGCAGTTTAGCTGGACAAAATAAACAAGAGACCCAGTACTTC.

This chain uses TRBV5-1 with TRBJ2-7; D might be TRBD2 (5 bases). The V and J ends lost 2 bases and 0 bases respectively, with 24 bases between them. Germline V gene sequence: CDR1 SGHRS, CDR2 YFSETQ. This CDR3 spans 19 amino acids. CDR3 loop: CASSFGSPTTNRASYEQYF. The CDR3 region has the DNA TGCGCCAGCAGCTTTGGATCACCAACGACTAACCGGGCCTCCTACGAGCAGTACTTC. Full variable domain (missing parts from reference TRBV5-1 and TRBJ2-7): KAGVTQTPRYLIKTRGQQVTLSCSPISGHRSVSWYQQTPGQGLQFLFEYFSETQRNKGNFPGRFSGRQFSNSRSEMNVSTLELGDSALYLCASSFGSPTTNRASYEQYFGPGTRLTVT.

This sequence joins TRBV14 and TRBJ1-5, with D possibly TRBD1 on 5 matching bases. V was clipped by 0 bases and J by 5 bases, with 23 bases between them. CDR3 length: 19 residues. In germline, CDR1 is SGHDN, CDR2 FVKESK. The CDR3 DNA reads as TGTGCCAGCAGCCAAGACGCGACAGCTCTTCATCACACTTATCAGCCCCAGCATTTT. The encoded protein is CASSQDATALHHTYQPQHF.

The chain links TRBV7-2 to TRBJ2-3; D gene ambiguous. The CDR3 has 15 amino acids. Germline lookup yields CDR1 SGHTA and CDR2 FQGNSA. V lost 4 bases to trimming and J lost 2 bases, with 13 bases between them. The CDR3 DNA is TGTGCCAGCAGCTCACTCCTCGGAACCACAGATACGCAGTATTTT. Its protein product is CASSSLLGTTDTQYF.